This T cell receptor (beta chain) was sequenced in a study of T cell repertoires in cytomegalovirus infection. Overall study context: The study used recently identified HLA-C-restricted and well-studied HLA-B-restricted CMV epitopes. Public TCR beta signatures indicated both CMV infection and matching HLA type.

With V trimmed by 7 bases and J by 5 bases, 6 bases remained unmatched. From germline, CDR1 is DFQATT and CDR2 SNEGSKA (reference sequence). This CDR3 region has 13 residues. TCRdb re-called the reads through MiXCR, storing one row per CDR3 protein. This sample has 250,000 to 300,000 distinct CDR3 sequences; around 20% occur once, and the top ten carry about 20%. Comment on this clonotype: Antigen: not known.

The clonotype originates from a human donor in good health (CMV status not recorded). Some clones in this sample may be carry-over from other donors' samples. The chain is built from TRBV20-1 and TRBJ2-1; 9 bases map to TRBD2. The input for sequencing was cultured PBMCs, taken from culture after CMV antigen stimulation. The CDR3 region is CSVSLAGNNEQFF. In DNA form, the CDR3 reads TGCAGTGTATCACTAGCGGGTAACAATGAGCAGTTCTTC.